These 2 T cell receptor beta chains were sequenced from one sample in a study of metastatic and nonmetastatic thyroid tumors. TCRdb reanalyzed the PCR reads with MiXCR. The sample has about 43,000 clones, 24% seen once. Thyroid surgery had not been preceded by any treatment in any patient. What was sequenced was tumor tissue. The origin of the receptors is a female donor with papillary thyroid cancer or a benign thyroid nodule (not recorded which). Some clones in this sample may be carry-over from other donors' samples.

This clone was detected ten times or more. The chain uses TRBV2 and TRBJ1-5; the D is unclear. Per the germline V gene, CDR1 is SNHLY and CDR2 is FYNNEI. CDR3 length: 14 residues. Deletions cut 4 bases from V and 0 bases from J, with 7 bases between. CDR3 nucleotide sequence: TGTGCCAGCAGTGGACGGTCTAGCAATCAGCCCCAGCATTTT. Translated: CASSGRSSNQPQHF.

The chain recombines TRBV4-1 with TRBJ1-3; no definite D call. The length of the CDR3 is 15 residues. Trimming took off 0 bases at V and 4 bases at J, with 10 bases between the two ends. Germline-derived CDR1 and CDR2 are MGHRA and YSYEKL. CDR3 in amino acids: CASSQDVPPGNTIYF. Written as DNA, the CDR3 is TGCGCCAGCAGCCAAGATGTCCCCCCGGGAAACACCATATATTTT.